The sequence of this T cell receptor (beta chain) was determined in a study of shared clonotypes between healthy human individuals. About the study: CD4 naive and memory got three plates each, CD8 naive two, CD8 memory one. Whole-study results and caveats: Clonotypes which were not shared had lower generation probabilities than clonotypes that all four donors shared.

Of note for this clone: Its antigen is still unknown.

The germline V gene encodes CDR1 KGHSH and CDR2 LQKENI. Trimming shortened V by 3 bases and J by 5 bases, and 9 bases separated the two germline ends. CDR3 length equals 13 residues. Authors' methods: ImmunoSEQ output lacked quality scores and full-length reads, limiting matched filtering. Only in-frame clones appear in the TCRdb table, and some are missing; sequencing was by immunoSEQ multiplex PCR. V, J and clone size derive from that table, while D and trimming were established from the DNA sequence. The table shows a few million clones, with 85% to 95% occurring only once. Sequences were obtained from naive CD4+ T cells from PBMCs. Sample subset: CD45RA+ positively selected. The TCR sequence derives from a man in his late teens or twenties in good health. Some clones in this sample may be carry-over from other donors' samples. This chain connects TRBV18 to TRBJ2-3; D gene unclear. The CDR3 coding sequence is TGTGCCAGCTCACCCCCGTCAAGAGATACGCAGTATTTT. Its protein product is CASSPPSRDTQYF. The variable domain in full, completed from reference TRBV18 and TRBJ2-3, reads NAGVMQNPRHLVRRRGQEARLRCSPMKGHSHVYWYRQLPEEGLKFMVYLQKENIIDESGMPKERFSAEFPKEGPSILRIQQVVRGDSAAYFCASSPPSRDTQYFGPGTRLTVL.